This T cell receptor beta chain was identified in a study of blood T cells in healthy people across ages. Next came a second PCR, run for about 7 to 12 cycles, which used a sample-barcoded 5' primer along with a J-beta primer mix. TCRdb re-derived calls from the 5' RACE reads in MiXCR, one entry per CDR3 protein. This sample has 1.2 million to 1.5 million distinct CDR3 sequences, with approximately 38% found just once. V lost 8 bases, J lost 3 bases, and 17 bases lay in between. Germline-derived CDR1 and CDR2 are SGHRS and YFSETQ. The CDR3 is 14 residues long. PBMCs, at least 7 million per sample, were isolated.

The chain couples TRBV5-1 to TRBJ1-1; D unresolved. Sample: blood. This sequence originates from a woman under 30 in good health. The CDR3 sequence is CASRSGGSDTEAFF. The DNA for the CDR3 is TGCGCCAGTCGGTCAGGAGGGAGTGACACTGAAGCTTTCTTT.